This T cell receptor beta chain stems from a study of blood T cell repertoires in COVID-19. Overall study: There were acute and convalescent COVID-19 samples, and they came from the United States, Italy and Spain. Sample material is recorded as cDNA or gDNA derived from T cells, B-cell-depleted T cells, or PBMCs.

In the study's own analysis: For nucleated cells, counts were estimated from reference gene primer amplification. The method was immunoSEQ multiplex PCR; TCRdb's version includes in-frame clones alone and lacks a portion of them. That table supplies the V and J calls and clone size; D and trimming were determined from the DNA. Among around 140,000 clones, around 90% were seen once, and the ten largest hold approximately 0.98%. This clone was detected only once. Deletions cut 4 bases from V and 2 bases from J, with 15 bases between. The V gene's germline CDR1 is SGHNT and CDR2 YYREEE (reference sequence). The CDR3 is 15 amino acids.

The TCR sequence derives from a woman aged 45 to 65 with acute or convalescent COVID-19. Sequenced input: peripheral blood. J is TRBJ1-2 and V is TRBV5-4; weak D call: TRBD1 (6 bases). The CDR3 sequence: CASSHKTGGNYGYTF. The CDR3 DNA follows: TGTGCCAGCAGCCACAAGACAGGTGGAAACTATGGCTACACCTTC. Full variable domain (missing parts from reference TRBV5-4 and TRBJ1-2): ETGVTQSPTHLIKTRGQQVTLRCSSQSGHNTVSWYQQALGQGPQFIFQYYREEENGRGNFPPRFSGLQFPNYSSELNVNALELDDSALYLCASSHKTGGNYGYTFGSGTRLTVV.